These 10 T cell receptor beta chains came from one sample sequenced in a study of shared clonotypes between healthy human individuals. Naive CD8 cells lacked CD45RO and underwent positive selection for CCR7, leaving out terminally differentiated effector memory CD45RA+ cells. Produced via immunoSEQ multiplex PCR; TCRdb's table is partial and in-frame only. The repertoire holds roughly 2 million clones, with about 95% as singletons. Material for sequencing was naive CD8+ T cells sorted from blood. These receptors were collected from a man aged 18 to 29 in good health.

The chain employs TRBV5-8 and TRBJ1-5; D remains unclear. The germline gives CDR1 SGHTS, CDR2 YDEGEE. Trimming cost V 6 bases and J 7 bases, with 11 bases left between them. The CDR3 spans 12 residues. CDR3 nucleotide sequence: TGTGCCAGCACCCCGCAGTGGCAGCCCCAGCATTTT. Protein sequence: CASTPQWQPQHF.

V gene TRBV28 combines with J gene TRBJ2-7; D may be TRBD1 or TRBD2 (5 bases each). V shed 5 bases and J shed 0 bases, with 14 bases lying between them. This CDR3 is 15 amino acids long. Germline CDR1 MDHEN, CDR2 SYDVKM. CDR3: CASSARDESSYEQYF. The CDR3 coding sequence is TGTGCCAGCAGTGCCCGGGACGAGAGCTCCTACGAGCAGTACTTC. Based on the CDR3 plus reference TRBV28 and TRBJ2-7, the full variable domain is DVKVTQSSRYLVKRTGEKVFLECVQDMDHENMFWYRQDPGLGLRLIYFSYDVKMKEKGDIPEGYSVSREKKERFSLILESASTNQTSMYLCASSARDESSYEQYFGPGTRLTVT.

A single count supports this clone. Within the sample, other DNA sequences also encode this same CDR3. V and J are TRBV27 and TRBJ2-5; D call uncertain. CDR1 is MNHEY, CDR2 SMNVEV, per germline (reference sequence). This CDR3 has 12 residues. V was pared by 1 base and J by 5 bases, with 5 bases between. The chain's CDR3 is CASSLLGETQYF. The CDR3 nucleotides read TGTGCCAGCAGTTTATTGGGGGAGACCCAGTACTTC.

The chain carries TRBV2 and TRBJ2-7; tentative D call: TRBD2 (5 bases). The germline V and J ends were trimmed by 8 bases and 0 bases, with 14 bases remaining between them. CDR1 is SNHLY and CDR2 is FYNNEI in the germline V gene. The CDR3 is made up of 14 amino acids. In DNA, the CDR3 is TGTGCCAGCCAGAGGGAACAAAGCTCCTACGAGCAGTACTTC. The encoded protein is CASQREQSSYEQYF.

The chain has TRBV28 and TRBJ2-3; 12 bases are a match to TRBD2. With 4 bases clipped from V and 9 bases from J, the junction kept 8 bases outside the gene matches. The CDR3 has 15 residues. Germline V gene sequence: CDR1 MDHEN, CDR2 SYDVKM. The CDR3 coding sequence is TGTGCCAGCAGTTACGGACTAGCGGGGAGGGGCACGCAGTATTTT. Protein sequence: CASSYGLAGRGTQYF.

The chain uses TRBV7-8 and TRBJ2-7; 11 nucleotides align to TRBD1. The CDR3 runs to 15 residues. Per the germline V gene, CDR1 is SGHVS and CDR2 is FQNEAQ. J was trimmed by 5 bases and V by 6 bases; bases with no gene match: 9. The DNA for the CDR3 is TGTGCCAGCAGTCCTGCCGGGACAGGGGGTAACGAGCAGTACTTC. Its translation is CASSPAGTGGNEQYF.

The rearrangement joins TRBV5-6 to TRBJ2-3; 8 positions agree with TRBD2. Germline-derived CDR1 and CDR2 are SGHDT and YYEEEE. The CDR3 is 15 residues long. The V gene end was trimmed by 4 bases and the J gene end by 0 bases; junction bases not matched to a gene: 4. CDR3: CASSGTSGSTDTQYF. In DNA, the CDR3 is TGTGCCAGCAGCGGAACTAGCGGTAGCACAGATACGCAGTATTTT. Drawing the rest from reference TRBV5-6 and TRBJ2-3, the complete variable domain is DAGVTQSPTHLIKTRGQQVTLRCSPKSGHDTVSWYQQALGQGPQFIFQYYEEEERQRGNFPDRFSGHQFPNYSSELNVNALLLGDSALYLCASSGTSGSTDTQYFGPGTRLTVL.

CDR3 residues: CASSLGQGIEKLFF. CDR3 nucleotides: TGTGCCAGCAGTTTGGGCCAGGGCATTGAAAAACTGTTTTTT. This chain uses TRBV27 with TRBJ1-4; a weak D match, TRBD1 (5 bases). The length of the CDR3 is 14 residues. Germline V gene sequence: CDR1 MNHEY, CDR2 SMNVEV (reference sequence). V shed 3 bases and J shed 7 bases, with 12 bases lying between them.

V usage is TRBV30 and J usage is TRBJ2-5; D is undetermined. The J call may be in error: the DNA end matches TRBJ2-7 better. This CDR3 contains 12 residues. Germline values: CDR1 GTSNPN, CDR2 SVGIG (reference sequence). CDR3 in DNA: TGTGCCTGGAGGGGAAGCTACTACGAGCAGTACTTC. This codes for CAWRGSYYEQYF.

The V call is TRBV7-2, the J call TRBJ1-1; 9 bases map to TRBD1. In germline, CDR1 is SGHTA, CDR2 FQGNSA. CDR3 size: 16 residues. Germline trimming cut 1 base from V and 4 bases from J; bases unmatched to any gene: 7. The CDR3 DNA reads TGTGCCAGCAGCTTAGAGGGACAGGGCTCGTTCACTGAAGCTTTCTTT. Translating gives CASSLEGQGSFTEAFF.